This T cell receptor (beta chain) originates from a study of T cell repertoires in aging, cancer and after chemotherapy. Study-wide context: Six age groups, ranging from 30 or younger to 70 or older, included the donors. Paired samples before and after chemotherapy came from chronic lymphocytic leukemia patients on fludarabine- or bendamustine-based regimens. Whole-study findings and limits: Immunological memory after chemotherapy cannot be judged from the repertoire data.

In its sample, this clonotype ranks as medium-sized. The target antigen is unknown. The V gene's germline CDR1 is SGHTA and CDR2 FQGNSA. The V end was cut by 5 bases, the J end by 2 bases, with 12 bases between. This CDR3 is built from 14 residues. Multiplex touch-down PCR with TRB-A/B primers amplified rearranged V-D-J TRB sequences. TCRdb re-derived calls from the multiplex PCR reads in MiXCR, one entry per CDR3 protein. The data contain 450 or so distinct CDR3 sequences, approximately 40% of them singletons. TCR beta rearrangements were amplified from peripheral blood genomic DNA. The rearrangement joins TRBV7-2 to TRBJ1-2; D unclear. The source of this sequence is a human donor with a blood cancer. Sequenced input: blood. In nucleotides, the CDR3 is TGTGCCAGCAGCCAAGGGCAGGACAACTATGGCTACACCTTC. Translation: CASSQGQDNYGYTF.